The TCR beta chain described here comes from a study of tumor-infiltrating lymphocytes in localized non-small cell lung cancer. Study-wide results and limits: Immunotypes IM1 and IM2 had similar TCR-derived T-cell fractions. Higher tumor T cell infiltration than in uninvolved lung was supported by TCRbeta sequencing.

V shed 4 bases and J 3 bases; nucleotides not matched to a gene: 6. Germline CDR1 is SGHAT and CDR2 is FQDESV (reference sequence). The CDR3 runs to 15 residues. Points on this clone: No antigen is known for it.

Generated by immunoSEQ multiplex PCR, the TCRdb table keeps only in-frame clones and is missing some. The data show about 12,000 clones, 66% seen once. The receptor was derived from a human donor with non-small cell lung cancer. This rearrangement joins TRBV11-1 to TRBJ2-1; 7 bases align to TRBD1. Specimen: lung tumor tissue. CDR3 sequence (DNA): TGTGCCAGCAGCTGGAGACAGGGACACTACAATGAGCAGTTCTTC. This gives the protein CASSWRQGHYNEQFF.